This is a list of T cell receptor beta chains from one sample in a study of blood T cell repertoires in COVID-19. TCRdb's copy holds only in-frame clones and misses some; the assay was immunoSEQ multiplex PCR. The data show 150,000 or so clones, 85% to 90% seen once. Sequenced sample: peripheral blood. Every receptor here comes from a woman aged 65 to 85 with acute or convalescent COVID-19. CDR3s include the opening cysteine and the closing phenylalanine or tryptophan. A D gene is named only where the DNA matches it firmly. Not every row has a clone size; where given, it reads once, few, many or a size class.

v_call	cdr3_length	d_call	j_call	clone_size	cdr3_nt	cdr3_aa
TRBV5-5	17	TRBD1	TRBJ1-1	NA	TGTGCCAGCAGCGCCGGGACAGGGTACACGCTCGAGACTGAAGCTTTCTTT	CASSAGTGYTLETEAFF
TRBV18	15	TRBD1	TRBJ2-7	NA	TGTGCCAGCTCACCGAGACAGGGCGACACTTACGAGCAGTACTTC	CASSPRQGDTYEQYF
TRBV5-6	16	TRBD2	TRBJ2-7	few	TGTGCCAGCAGCTTGGCTAGCGGGAGGGGTTACTACGAGCAGTACTTC	CASSLASGRGYYEQYF
TRBV5-8	14	TRBD1	TRBJ1-1	NA	TGTGCCAGCAGCATTGGACAGGCGGCCACTGAAGCTTTCTTT	CASSIGQAATEAFF
TRBV11-2	16	NA	TRBJ1-1	NA	TGTGCCAGCAGCTTAGGGATCGGCAGGGTGTGGACTGAAGCTTTCTTT	CASSLGIGRVWTEAFF
TRBV3-1/TRBV3-2	19	TRBD2	TRBJ2-5	NA	TGTGCCAGCAGCCAAGAGAGGCTAGGGACTAGCGGGTACCAAGAGACCCAGTACTTC	CASSQERLGTSGYQETQYF
TRBV15	15	NA	TRBJ2-7	NA	TGTGCCACCAGCAGAGCCTCTCAGGGGTTCTACGAGCAGTACTTC	CATSRASQGFYEQYF
TRBV24-1	13	TRBD1	TRBJ1-1	few	TGTGCCACCAGTGCTCTGGACAGGCCTGAAGCTTTCTTT	CATSALDRPEAFF
TRBV20-1	10	NA	TRBJ1-1	NA	TGCAGTGCCCCCCCGGGGGTGCCTTTCTTT	CSAPPGVPFF
TRBV7-2	15	TRBD1	TRBJ1-6	NA	TGTGCCAGCAGCTTGGGGACAGGGGGCCGGTCACCCCTCCACTTT	CASSLGTGGRSPLHF
TRBV3-1/TRBV3-2	15	TRBD2	TRBJ2-7	few	TGTGCCAGCAGCCAAGGGACTAGCGCGGGCTACGAGCAGTACTTC	CASSQGTSAGYEQYF
TRBV14	15	TRBD2	TRBJ2-1	NA	TGTGCCAGCAGCCAACGGACTAGCGGGGCAGGGGAGCAGTTCTTC	CASSQRTSGAGEQFF
TRBV4-1	15	TRBD1	TRBJ2-3	NA	TGCGCCAGCAGCCAAGTACGACAGGGATTACTTGCGCAGTATTTT	CASSQVRQGLLAQYF
TRBV29-1	12	NA	TRBJ2-7	NA	TGCAGCGTCTGCATCGGGACACAGGAGCAGTACTTC	CSVCIGTQEQYF
TRBV7-9	15	TRBD1	TRBJ2-7	NA	TGTGCCAGCAGCCAGGGGGACAACTTAATCTACGAGCAGTACTTC	CASSQGDNLIYEQYF
TRBV6-5	15	TRBD2	TRBJ2-1	NA	TGTGCCAGCAGTTACGGGGCTAGCGGCTACAATGAGCAGTTCTTC	CASSYGASGYNEQFF
TRBV9	15	NA	TRBJ1-1	NA	TGTGCCAGCAGCGTAGGAGGGGACTTGAACACTGAAGCTTTCTTT	CASSVGGDLNTEAFF
TRBV10-3	15	NA	TRBJ1-3	NA	TGTGCCATCAGCGACTGGGTAAATTCTGGAAACACCATATATTTT	CAISDWVNSGNTIYF
TRBV28	14	TRBD1	TRBJ1-6	NA	TGTGCCAGCAGGTCTACAGGGGATAATTCACCCCTCCACTTT	CASRSTGDNSPLHF
TRBV6-5	15	NA	TRBJ2-5	NA	TGTGCCAGCAGTTACCGGACAGCCGCCCAAGAGACCCAGTACTTC	CASSYRTAAQETQYF
TRBV28	15	TRBD1	TRBJ1-1	NA	TGTGCCAGCAGTTCCCCAGCTGGGACAGGGGGTGAAGCTTTCTTT	CASSSPAGTGGEAFF
TRBV3-1/TRBV3-2	15	NA	TRBJ2-3	NA	TGTGCCAGCAGCCAAGATAGCGGAAACACAGATACGCAGTATTTT	CASSQDSGNTDTQYF
TRBV7-9	14	NA	TRBJ1-4	NA	TGTGCCAGCAGCTTAGACCGAACTTCGGAAAAACTGTTTTTT	CASSLDRTSEKLFF
TRBV28	12	NA	TRBJ1-2	NA	TGCGCCAGCAGTTTAGGGTTGACAGGCTACACCTTC	CASSLGLTGYTF
TRBV5-1	15	NA	TRBJ2-5	NA	TGCGCCAGCAGCTTGAGCGGGCCTGTGTGGAAGACCCAGTACTTC	CASSLSGPVWKTQYF
TRBV7-2	15	NA	TRBJ1-1	NA	TGTGCCAGCAGCTCGAACCCGTCGGGTCACACTGAAGCTTTCTTT	CASSSNPSGHTEAFF
TRBV18	14	TRBD1	TRBJ1-4	NA	TGTGCCAGCTCACGCGCAGGGGGCTATGAAAAACTGTTTTTT	CASSRAGGYEKLFF
TRBV6-1	15	TRBD1	TRBJ1-4	NA	TGTGCCAGCAGTCAAGCCGGGACAGGGAGGGAAAAACTGTTTTTT	CASSQAGTGREKLFF
TRBV27	15	TRBD2	TRBJ2-3	NA	TGTGCCAGCAGTTTCATAGCGGGGGAACCAGATACGCAGTATTTT	CASSFIAGEPDTQYF
TRBV29-1	13	NA	TRBJ2-5	NA	TGCAGCGTTTCACCCGGGGGGCGAGAGACCCAGTACTTC	CSVSPGGRETQYF
TRBV6-5	14	TRBD1	TRBJ1-2	NA	TGTGCCAGCAGCCCGGGACAGGGGGTTTTTGGCTACACCTTC	CASSPGQGVFGYTF
TRBV28	16	TRBD1	TRBJ1-2	NA	TGTGCCAGCAGCTCCCCTGGGACAGTCGAGGATCGGGGCTACACCTTC	CASSSPGTVEDRGYTF
TRBV19	16	TRBD1	TRBJ2-7	NA	TGTGCCAGTAGTAGACGAACCGGGACAGGGGACTACGAGCAGTACTTC	CASSRRTGTGDYEQYF
TRBV21-1	13	NA	TRBJ2-2	NA	TGTGCAGCTCTGGGACAGAACACCGGGGAGCTGTTTTTT	CAALGQNTGELFF
TRBV6-1	14	TRBD2	TRBJ2-7	NA	TGTGCCAGCAGTGAACGCAGCGGGAGCTGGGAGCAGTACTTC	CASSERSGSWEQYF
TRBV5-1	14	TRBD2	TRBJ2-1	NA	TGCGCCAGCAGGAAGGGACTAGCCTCCAATGAGCAGTTCTTC	CASRKGLASNEQFF
TRBV5-1	14	NA	TRBJ1-5	NA	TGCGCCAGCAGCTTGGAAAGGGGGAGCCAGCCCCAGCATTTT	CASSLERGSQPQHF
TRBV13	11	NA	TRBJ2-1	NA	TGTGCCAGCAGCCTCCTTAATGAGCAGTTCTTC	CASSLLNEQFF
TRBV9	13	NA	TRBJ2-5	NA	TGTGCCAGCAGCGAGGTGGGAGGAGAGACCCAGTACTTC	CASSEVGGETQYF
TRBV27	14	TRBD1	TRBJ1-2	NA	TGTGCCAGCAGCCAGCAGGGGGCCGCCTATGGCTACACCTTC	CASSQQGAAYGYTF
TRBV6-6	14	TRBD1	TRBJ1-6	NA	TGTGCCAGCAGCTTCGGACAGGGCAACTCACCCCTCCACTTT	CASSFGQGNSPLHF
TRBV5-1	14	NA	TRBJ2-7	NA	TGCGCCAGCAGCTTGGACAGAGCCTCCTACGAGCAGTACTTC	CASSLDRASYEQYF
TRBV14	15	TRBD2	TRBJ2-1	few	TGTGCCAGCAGCCAAGGAAGCGGGAGGAGGAATGAGCAGTTCTTC	CASSQGSGRRNEQFF
TRBV11-1	13	NA	TRBJ2-7	NA	TGTGCCAGCAGCTTAATAGGGGGCTACGAGCAGTACTTC	CASSLIGGYEQYF
TRBV18	15	NA	TRBJ1-1	NA	TGTGCCAGCTCACCCCTCGGGGGTTGGAACACTGAAGCTTTCTTT	CASSPLGGWNTEAFF
TRBV11-2	16	NA	TRBJ2-6	NA	TGTGCCAGCAGCTTAGTCGCCGGGGTTGGGGCCAACGTCCTGACTTTC	CASSLVAGVGANVLTF
TRBV7-9	12	NA	TRBJ2-3	NA	TGTGCCAGCAGCTTATCCCGGGATACGCAGTATTTT	CASSLSRDTQYF
TRBV5-1	13	NA	TRBJ1-3	NA	TGCGCCAGCAGAAAAGCCCGAATGGACACCATATATTTT	CASRKARMDTIYF
TRBV27	14	NA	TRBJ2-7	NA	TGTGCCAGCAGTCGTACTAGGAGTTCCTACGAGCAGTACTTC	CASSRTRSSYEQYF
TRBV19	17	NA	TRBJ1-5	few	TGTGCCAGTAGTATTGGGCCAGCATCCACGCCGAATCAGCCCCAGCATTTT	CASSIGPASTPNQPQHF
TRBV6-5	14	NA	TRBJ1-5	NA	TGTGCCACCAGAACCGGGGGGTCGAATCAGCCCCAGCATTTT	CATRTGGSNQPQHF
TRBV2	13	NA	TRBJ2-7	NA	TGTGCCAGCGGCTACAGGGATTTGAACGAGCAGTACTTC	CASGYRDLNEQYF